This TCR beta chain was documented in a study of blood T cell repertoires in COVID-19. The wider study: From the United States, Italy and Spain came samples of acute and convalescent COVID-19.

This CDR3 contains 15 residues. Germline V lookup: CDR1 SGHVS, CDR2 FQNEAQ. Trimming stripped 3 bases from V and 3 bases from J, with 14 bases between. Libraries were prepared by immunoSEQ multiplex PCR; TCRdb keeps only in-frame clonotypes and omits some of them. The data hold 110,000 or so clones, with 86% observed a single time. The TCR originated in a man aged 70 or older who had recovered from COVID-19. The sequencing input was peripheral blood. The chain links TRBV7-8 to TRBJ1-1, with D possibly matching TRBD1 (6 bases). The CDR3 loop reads CASSLVGDMDTEAFF. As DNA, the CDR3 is TGTGCCAGCAGCTTGGTGGGGGACATGGACACTGAAGCTTTCTTT. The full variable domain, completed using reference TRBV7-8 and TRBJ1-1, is GAGVSQSPRYKVAKRGQDVALRCDPISGHVSLFWYQQALGQGPEFLTYFQNEAQLDKSGLPSDRFFAERPEGSVSTLKIQRTQQEDSAVYLCASSLVGDMDTEAFFGQGTRLTVV.